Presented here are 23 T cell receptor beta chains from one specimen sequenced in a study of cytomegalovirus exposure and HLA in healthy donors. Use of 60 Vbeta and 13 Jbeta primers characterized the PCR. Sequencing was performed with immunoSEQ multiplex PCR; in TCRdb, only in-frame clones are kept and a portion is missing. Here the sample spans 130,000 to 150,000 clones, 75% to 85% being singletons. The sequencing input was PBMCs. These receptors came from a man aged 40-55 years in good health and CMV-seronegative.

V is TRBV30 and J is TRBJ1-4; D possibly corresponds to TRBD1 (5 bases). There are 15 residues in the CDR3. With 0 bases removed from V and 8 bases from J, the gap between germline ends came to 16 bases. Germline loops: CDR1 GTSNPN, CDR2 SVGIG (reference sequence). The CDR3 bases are TGTGCCTGGAGTGTACCCCCGAGACAGAGGGAAAAACTGTTTTTT. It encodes CAWSVPPRQREKLFF. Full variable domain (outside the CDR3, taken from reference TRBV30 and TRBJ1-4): SQTIHQWPATLVQPVGSPLSLECTVEGTSNPNLYWYRQAAGRGLQLLFYSVGIGQISSEVPQNLSASRPQDRQFILSSKKLLLSDSGFYLCAWSVPPRQREKLFFGSGTQLSVL.

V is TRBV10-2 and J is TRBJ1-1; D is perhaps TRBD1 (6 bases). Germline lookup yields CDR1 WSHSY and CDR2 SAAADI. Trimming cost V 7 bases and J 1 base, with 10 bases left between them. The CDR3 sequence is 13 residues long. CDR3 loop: CASTLTGNTEAFF. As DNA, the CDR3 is TGCGCCAGCACCTTGACAGGGAACACTGAAGCTTTCTTT.

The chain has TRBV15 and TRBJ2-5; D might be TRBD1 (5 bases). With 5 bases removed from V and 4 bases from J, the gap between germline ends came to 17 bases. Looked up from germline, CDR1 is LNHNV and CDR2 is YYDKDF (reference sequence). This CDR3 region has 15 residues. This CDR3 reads CATSLRRDARETQYF. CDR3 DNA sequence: TGTGCCACCAGCCTCCGCAGGGATGCGCGAGAGACCCAGTACTTC.

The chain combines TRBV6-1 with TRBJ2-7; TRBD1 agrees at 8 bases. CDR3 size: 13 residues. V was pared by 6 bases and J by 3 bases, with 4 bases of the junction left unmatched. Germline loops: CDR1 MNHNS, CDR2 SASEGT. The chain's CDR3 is CASSHRGVYEQYF. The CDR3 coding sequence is TGTGCCAGCAGCCACAGGGGGGTCTACGAGCAGTACTTC.

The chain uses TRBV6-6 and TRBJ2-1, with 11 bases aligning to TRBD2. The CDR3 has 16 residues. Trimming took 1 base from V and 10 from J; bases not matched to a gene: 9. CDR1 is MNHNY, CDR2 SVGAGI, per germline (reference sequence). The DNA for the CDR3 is TGTGCCAGCAGTTACTTCCTAGCGGGGGGCCCCCCAGAGCAGTTCTTC. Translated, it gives CASSYFLAGGPPEQFF.

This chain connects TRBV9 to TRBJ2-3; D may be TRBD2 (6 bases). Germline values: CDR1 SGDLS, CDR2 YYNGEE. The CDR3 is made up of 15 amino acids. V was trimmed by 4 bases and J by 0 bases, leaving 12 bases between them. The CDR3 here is CASSSRDLSTDTQYF. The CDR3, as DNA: TGTGCCAGCAGCTCCCGGGACTTGAGCACAGATACGCAGTATTTT.

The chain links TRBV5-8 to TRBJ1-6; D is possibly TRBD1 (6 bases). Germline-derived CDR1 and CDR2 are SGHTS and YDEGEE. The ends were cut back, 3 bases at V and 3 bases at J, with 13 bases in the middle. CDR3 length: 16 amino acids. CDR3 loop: CASSSDRPDYNSPLHF. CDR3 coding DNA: TGTGCCAGCAGCTCCGACAGGCCAGACTATAATTCACCCCTCCACTTT.

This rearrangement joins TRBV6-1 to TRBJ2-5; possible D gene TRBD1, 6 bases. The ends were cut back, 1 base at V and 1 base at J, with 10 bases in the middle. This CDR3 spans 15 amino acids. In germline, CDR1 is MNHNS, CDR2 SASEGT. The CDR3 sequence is CASSEGWGLQETQYF. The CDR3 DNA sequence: TGTGCCAGCAGTGAAGGGTGGGGGCTCCAAGAGACCCAGTACTTC.

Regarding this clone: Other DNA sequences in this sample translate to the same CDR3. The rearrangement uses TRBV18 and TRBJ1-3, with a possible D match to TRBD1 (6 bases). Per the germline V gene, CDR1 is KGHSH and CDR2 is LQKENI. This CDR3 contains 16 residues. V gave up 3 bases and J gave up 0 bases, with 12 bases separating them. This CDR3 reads CASSPKTGSSGNTIYF. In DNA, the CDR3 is TGTGCCAGCTCACCCAAGACAGGAAGCTCTGGAAACACCATATATTTT.

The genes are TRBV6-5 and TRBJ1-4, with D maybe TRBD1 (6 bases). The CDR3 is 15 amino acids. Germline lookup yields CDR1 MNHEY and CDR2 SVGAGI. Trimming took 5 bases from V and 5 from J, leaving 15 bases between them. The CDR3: CASSAQGALNEKLFF. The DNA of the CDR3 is TGTGCCAGCAGTGCACAGGGTGCCCTAAATGAAAAACTGTTTTTT.

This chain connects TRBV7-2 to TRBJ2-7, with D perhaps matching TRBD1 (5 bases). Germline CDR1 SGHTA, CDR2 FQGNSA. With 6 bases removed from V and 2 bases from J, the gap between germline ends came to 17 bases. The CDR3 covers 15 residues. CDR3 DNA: TGTGCCAGCAGGGACGACAGCGTTGCCACCTACGAGCAGTACTTC. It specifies CASRDDSVATYEQYF.

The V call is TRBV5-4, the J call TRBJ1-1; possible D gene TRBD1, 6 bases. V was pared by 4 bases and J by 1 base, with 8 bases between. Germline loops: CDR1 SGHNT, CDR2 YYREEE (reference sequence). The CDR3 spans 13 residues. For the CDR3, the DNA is TGTGCCAGCAGCCTCAGGGGGAACACTGAAGCTTTCTTT. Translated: CASSLRGNTEAFF.

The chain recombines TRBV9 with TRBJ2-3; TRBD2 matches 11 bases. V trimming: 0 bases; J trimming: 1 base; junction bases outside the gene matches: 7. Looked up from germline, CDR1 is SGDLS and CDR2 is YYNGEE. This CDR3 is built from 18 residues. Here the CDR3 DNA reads TGTGCCAGCAGCGTAGAAGGACTACTAGCGGGGGGCACAGATACGCAGTATTTT. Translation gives CASSVEGLLAGGTDTQYF.

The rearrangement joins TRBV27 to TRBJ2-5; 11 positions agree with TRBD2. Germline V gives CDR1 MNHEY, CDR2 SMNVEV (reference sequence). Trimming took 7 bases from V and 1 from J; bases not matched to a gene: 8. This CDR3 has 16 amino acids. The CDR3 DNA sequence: TGTGCCAGCAAAGGGAATAGCGGGGGGGCCCAAGAGACCCAGTACTTC. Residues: CASKGNSGGAQETQYF.

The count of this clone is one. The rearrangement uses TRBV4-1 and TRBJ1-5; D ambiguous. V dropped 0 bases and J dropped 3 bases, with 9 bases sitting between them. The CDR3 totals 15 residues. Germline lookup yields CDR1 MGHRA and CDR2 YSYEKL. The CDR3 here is CASSQDPTYNQPQHF. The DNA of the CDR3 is TGCGCCAGCAGCCAAGACCCCACCTACAATCAGCCCCAGCATTTT.

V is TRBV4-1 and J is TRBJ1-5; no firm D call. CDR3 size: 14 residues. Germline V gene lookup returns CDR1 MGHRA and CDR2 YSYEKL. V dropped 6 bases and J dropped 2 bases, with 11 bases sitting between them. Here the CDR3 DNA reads TGCGCCAGCAGGACCAGCGGTGGCAATCAGCCCCAGCATTTT. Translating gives CASRTSGGNQPQHF.

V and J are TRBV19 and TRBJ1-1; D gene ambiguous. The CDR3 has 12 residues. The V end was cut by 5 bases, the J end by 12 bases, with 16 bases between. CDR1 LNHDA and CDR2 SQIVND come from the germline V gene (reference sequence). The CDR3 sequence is CASSEAPAVPFF. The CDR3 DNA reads TGTGCCAGTAGTGAGGCTCCCGCGGTCCCTTTCTTT.

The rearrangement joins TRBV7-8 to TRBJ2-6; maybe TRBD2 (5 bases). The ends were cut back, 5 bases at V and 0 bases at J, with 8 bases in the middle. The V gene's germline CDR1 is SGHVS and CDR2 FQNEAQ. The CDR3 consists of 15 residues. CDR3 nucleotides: TGTGCCAGCAGCCTTGAGGGCTCTGGGGCCAACGTCCTGACTTTC. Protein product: CASSLEGSGANVLTF. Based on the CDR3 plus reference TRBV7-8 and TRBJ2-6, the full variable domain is GAGVSQSPRYKVAKRGQDVALRCDPISGHVSLFWYQQALGQGPEFLTYFQNEAQLDKSGLPSDRFFAERPEGSVSTLKIQRTQQEDSAVYLCASSLEGSGANVLTFGAGSRLTVL.

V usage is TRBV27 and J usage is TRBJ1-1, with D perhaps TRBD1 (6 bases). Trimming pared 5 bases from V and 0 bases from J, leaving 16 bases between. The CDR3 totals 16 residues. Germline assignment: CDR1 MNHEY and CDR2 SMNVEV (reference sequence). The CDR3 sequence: CASSRKRQVMNTEAFF. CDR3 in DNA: TGTGCCAGCAGTCGGAAGAGACAGGTAATGAACACTGAAGCTTTCTTT.

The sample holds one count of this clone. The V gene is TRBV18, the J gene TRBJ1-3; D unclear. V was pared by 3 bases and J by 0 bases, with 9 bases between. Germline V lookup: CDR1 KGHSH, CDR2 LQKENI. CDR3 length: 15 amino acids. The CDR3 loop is CASSPKESSGNTIYF. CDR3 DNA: TGTGCCAGCTCACCCAAGGAGAGCTCTGGAAACACCATATATTTT.

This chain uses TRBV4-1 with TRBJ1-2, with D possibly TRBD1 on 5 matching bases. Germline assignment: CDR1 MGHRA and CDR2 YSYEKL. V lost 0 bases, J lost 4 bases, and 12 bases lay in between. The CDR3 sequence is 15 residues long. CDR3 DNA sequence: TGCGCCAGCAGCCAAGATGCAGGGCTGGGCTATGGCTACACCTTC. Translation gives CASSQDAGLGYGYTF.

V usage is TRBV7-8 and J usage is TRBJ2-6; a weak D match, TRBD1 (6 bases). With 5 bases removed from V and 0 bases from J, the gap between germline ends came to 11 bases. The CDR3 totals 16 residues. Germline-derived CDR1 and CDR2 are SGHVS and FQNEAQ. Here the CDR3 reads CASSLRTVSGANVLTF. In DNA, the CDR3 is TGTGCCAGCAGCCTAAGGACAGTCTCTGGGGCCAACGTCCTGACTTTC.

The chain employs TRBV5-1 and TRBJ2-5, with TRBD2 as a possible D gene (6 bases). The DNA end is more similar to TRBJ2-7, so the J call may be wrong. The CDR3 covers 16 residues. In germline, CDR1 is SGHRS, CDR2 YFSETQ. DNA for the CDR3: TGCGCCAGCAGCTTGCCGCGCGGGACGGCGGTCTACGAGCAGTACTTC. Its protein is CASSLPRGTAVYEQYF.